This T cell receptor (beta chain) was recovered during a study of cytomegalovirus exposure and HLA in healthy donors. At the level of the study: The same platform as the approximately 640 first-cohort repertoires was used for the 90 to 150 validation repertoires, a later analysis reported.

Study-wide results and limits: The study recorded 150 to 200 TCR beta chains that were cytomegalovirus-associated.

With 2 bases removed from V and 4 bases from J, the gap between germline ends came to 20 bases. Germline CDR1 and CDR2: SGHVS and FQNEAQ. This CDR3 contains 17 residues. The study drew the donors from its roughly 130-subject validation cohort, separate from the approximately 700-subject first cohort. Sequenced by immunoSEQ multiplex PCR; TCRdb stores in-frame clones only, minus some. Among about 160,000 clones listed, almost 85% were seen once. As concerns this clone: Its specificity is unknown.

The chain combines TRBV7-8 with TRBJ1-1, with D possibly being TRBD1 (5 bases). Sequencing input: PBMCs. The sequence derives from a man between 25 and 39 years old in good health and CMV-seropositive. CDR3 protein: CASSLTMGRGVVTEAFF. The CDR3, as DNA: TGTGCCAGCAGCTTAACCATGGGGCGCGGGGTGGTCACTGAAGCTTTCTTT.